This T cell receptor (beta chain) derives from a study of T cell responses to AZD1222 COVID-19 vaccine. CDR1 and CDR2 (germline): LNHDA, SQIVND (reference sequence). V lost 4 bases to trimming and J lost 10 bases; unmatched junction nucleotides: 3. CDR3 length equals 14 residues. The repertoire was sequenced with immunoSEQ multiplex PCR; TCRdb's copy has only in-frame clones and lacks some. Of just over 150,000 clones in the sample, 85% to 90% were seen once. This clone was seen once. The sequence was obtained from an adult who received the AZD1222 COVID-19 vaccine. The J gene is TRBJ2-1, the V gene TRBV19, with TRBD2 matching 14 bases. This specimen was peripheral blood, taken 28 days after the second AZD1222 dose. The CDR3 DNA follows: TGTGCCAGTAGTAAGAGGACTAGCGGGAGGGAGCAGTTCTTC. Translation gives CASSKRTSGREQFF. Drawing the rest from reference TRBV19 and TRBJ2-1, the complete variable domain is DGGITQSPKYLFRKEGQNVTLSCEQNLNHDAMYWYRQDPGQGLRLIYYSQIVNDFQKGDIAEGYSVSREKKESFPLTVTSAQKNPTAFYLCASSKRTSGREQFFGPGTRLTVL.